A selection of T cell receptor beta chains follows, all from one sample in a study of Graves' ophthalmopathy and Graves' hyperthyroidism. TCRdb passed the multiplex PCR reads through MiXCR, listing each CDR3 protein once. The sample holds 600,000 to 700,000 distinct CDR3 sequences; roughly 39% are singletons and the top ten take roughly 3.5%. Material for sequencing was peripheral blood. The receptors were gathered from an adult man with Graves' ophthalmopathy. Both conserved end residues are part of each CDR3. Each record gives: D gene, clone size, V gene, J gene, CDR3 protein, CDR3 DNA. A D gene is named only where the DNA matches it firmly. Rows give clone size only sometimes, using once, few, many, or a class for an expanded clone.

D: NA
size: many
V: TRBV12-3/TRBV12-4
J: TRBJ1-6
CDR3: CASSFSASPLHF
DNA: TGTGCCAGCAGTTTTAGTGCTTCACCCCTCCACTTT

D: NA
size: NA
V: TRBV29-1
J: TRBJ2-7
CDR3: CSQDPRGSYEQYF
DNA: TGCAGCCAAGATCCTAGGGGCTCCTACGAGCAGTACTTC

D: NA
size: many
V: TRBV7-9
J: TRBJ2-7
CDR3: CASSWDADSYEQYF
DNA: TGTGCCAGCAGCTGGGACGCCGACTCCTACGAGCAGTACTTC

D: NA
size: NA
V: TRBV24-1
J: TRBJ1-1
CDR3: CATSLSDTEAFF
DNA: TGTGCCACAAGCCTTAGTGACACTGAAGCTTTCTTT

D: NA
size: NA
V: TRBV12-3/TRBV12-4
J: TRBJ2-7
CDR3: CASSFGLGGAYEQYF
DNA: TGTGCCAGCAGTTTCGGTCTCGGCGGAGCCTACGAGCAGTACTTC

D: NA
size: NA
V: TRBV25-1
J: TRBJ2-5
CDR3: CATPLREQETQYF
DNA: TGTGCCACCCCTCTGAGGGAACAAGAGACCCAGTACTTC

D: NA
size: NA
V: TRBV11-3
J: TRBJ1-1
CDR3: CASSLDLGRGWTEAFF
DNA: TGTGCCAGCAGCTTAGATCTAGGCAGGGGATGGACTGAAGCTTTCTTT

D: NA
size: few
V: TRBV10-3
J: TRBJ2-7
CDR3: CASSRDPEAYEQYF
DNA: TGTGCCAGCAGCCGGGATCCTGAGGCTTACGAGCAGTACTTC

D: NA
size: many
V: TRBV20-1
J: TRBJ1-3
CDR3: CSAPVGPGNTIYF
DNA: TGCAGTGCCCCCGTGGGTCCCGGAAACACCATATATTTT

D: TRBD1
size: NA
V: TRBV5-1
J: TRBJ1-6
CDR3: CASSLDNRGSLVSPLHF
DNA: TGCGCCAGCAGCTTGGATAACAGGGGGTCTCTAGTTTCACCCCTCCACTTT

D: NA
size: many
V: TRBV20-1
J: TRBJ2-7
CDR3: CSAGEGYEQYF
DNA: TGCAGTGCTGGAGAGGGCTACGAGCAGTACTTC